This TCR beta chain was captured by sequencing in a study of regulatory T cells in long-lasting Graves disease. Background on the study: Newly diagnosed Graves' patients had under 3 months of antithyroid drugs.

In its sample, this clonotype was seen many times. The V end lost 4 bases, the J end lost 4 bases, and 17 bases lay between the germline ends. The CDR3 is 16 residues long. CDR1 and CDR2 (germline): LGHDT, YNNKEL (reference sequence). With iRepertoire HTBI primers and Arm-PCR of CDR3 regions, TCR beta libraries were built. TCRdb reprocessed the multiplex PCR reads via MiXCR and lists one record per CDR3 protein. Of 400,000 to 550,000 distinct CDR3 sequences detected, less than 20% appear once; the ten largest clones hold roughly 10%. The time point here: newly diagnosed GD, antithyroid drugs for less than 3 months. The TCR library was made from RNA that had been extracted from PBMCs in TRIzol. In addition, the sample was reused for a study of T cells in Graves' hyperthyroidism and ophthalmopathy. Per that study: Ophthalmopathy was separated from stable hyperthyroidism by a 13 V-J model.

This receptor was identified in a woman aged 30 to 39 with Graves disease. Sequences were derived from peripheral blood mononuclear cells (PBMCs), sampled at new diagnosis, from a patient treated with antithyroid drugs. V is TRBV3-1 and J is TRBJ2-1; D may match TRBD1 or TRBD2 (5 bases each). For the CDR3, the DNA is TGTGCCAGCAGCCCTATTTTAGGGGAGCGGTACAATGAGCAGTTCTTC. It is translated as CASSPILGERYNEQFF.